The rows below give T cell receptor beta chains drawn from one sample of a study of cytomegalovirus exposure and HLA in healthy donors. Sequencing was performed with immunoSEQ multiplex PCR; in TCRdb, only in-frame clones are kept and a portion is missing. The sample totals 150,000 to 200,000 clones. The sequenced material came from PBMCs. These receptors originate from a man aged 25-45 years in good health and CMV-seronegative. CDR3s include the opening cysteine and the closing phenylalanine or tryptophan. Fields, in order: V gene, J gene, D gene, CDR3 protein, CDR3 DNA. A D gene is named only where the DNA matches it firmly.

v_call: TRBV5-6
j_call: TRBJ2-1
d_call: TRBD2
cdr3_aa: CASSRTSGSYNEQFF
cdr3_nt: TGTGCCAGCAGCCGGACTAGCGGGAGTTACAATGAGCAGTTCTTC

v_call: TRBV6-5
j_call: TRBJ1-2
d_call: TRBD1
cdr3_aa: CASSHNRGRSGGYTF
cdr3_nt: TGTGCCAGCAGCCACAACAGGGGGCGGTCTGGGGGCTACACCTTC

v_call: TRBV19
j_call: TRBJ1-1
d_call: TRBD1
cdr3_aa: CASSNRGRATEAFF
cdr3_nt: TGTGCCAGTAGTAACAGGGGGCGGGCTACTGAAGCTTTCTTT

v_call: TRBV6-4
j_call: TRBJ2-3
d_call: TRBD2
cdr3_aa: CASRAGLARGSSTDTQYF
cdr3_nt: TGTGCCAGCAGGGCGGGACTAGCCAGAGGGAGTAGCACAGATACGCAGTATTTT

v_call: TRBV28
j_call: TRBJ1-3
d_call: NA
cdr3_aa: CASPSVSGNTIYF
cdr3_nt: TGTGCCAGTCCTAGTGTCTCTGGAAACACCATATATTTT

v_call: TRBV12-5
j_call: TRBJ2-3
d_call: TRBD1
cdr3_aa: CASGPPTGVLTDTQYF
cdr3_nt: TGTGCTAGTGGGCCCCCGACAGGGGTCCTAACAGATACGCAGTATTTT

v_call: TRBV9
j_call: TRBJ2-1
d_call: NA
cdr3_aa: CASSLSGGPWQFF
cdr3_nt: TGTGCCAGCAGCTTATCAGGGGGGCCGTGGCAGTTCTTC

v_call: TRBV6-6
j_call: TRBJ2-1
d_call: TRBD1
cdr3_aa: CASSYPITGTANEQFF
cdr3_nt: TGTGCCAGCAGTTACCCGATCACCGGGACAGCGAATGAGCAGTTCTTC

v_call: TRBV4-2
j_call: TRBJ2-3
d_call: TRBD2
cdr3_aa: CASSQESEAGTSTDTQYF
cdr3_nt: TGTGCCAGCAGCCAAGAATCGGAAGCGGGGACTAGCACAGATACGCAGTATTTT

v_call: TRBV6-4
j_call: TRBJ1-1
d_call: NA
cdr3_aa: CASSATGRTEAFF
cdr3_nt: TGTGCCAGCAGCGCCACAGGGCGCACTGAAGCTTTCTTT

v_call: TRBV6-1
j_call: TRBJ2-1
d_call: TRBD2
cdr3_aa: CASSAGTSGYNEQFF
cdr3_nt: TGTGCCAGCAGCGCCGGGACTAGCGGGTACAATGAGCAGTTCTTC

v_call: TRBV30
j_call: TRBJ1-3
d_call: NA
cdr3_aa: CAWSTEVTGNTIYF
cdr3_nt: TGTGCCTGGAGTACTGAAGTCACTGGAAACACCATATATTTT

v_call: TRBV30
j_call: TRBJ1-5
d_call: NA
cdr3_aa: CAWSVTRGHPSNQPQHF
cdr3_nt: TGTGCCTGGAGTGTCACCAGGGGTCACCCTAGCAATCAGCCCCAGCATTTT

v_call: TRBV11-3
j_call: TRBJ2-6
d_call: NA
cdr3_aa: CASALGKAGKAGANVLTF
cdr3_nt: TGTGCCAGCGCCCTCGGGAAAGCGGGCAAAGCGGGGGCCAACGTCCTGACTTTC

v_call: TRBV7-9
j_call: TRBJ2-7
d_call: TRBD1
cdr3_aa: CASSSTGIPEQYF
cdr3_nt: TGTGCCAGCAGCTCGACAGGGATCCCCGAGCAGTACTTC

v_call: TRBV5-1
j_call: TRBJ2-2
d_call: NA
cdr3_aa: CASSLTNSGLRTGELFF
cdr3_nt: TGCGCCAGCTCCCTCACCAACAGCGGGCTGAGGACCGGGGAGCTGTTTTTT

v_call: TRBV6-4
j_call: TRBJ1-2
d_call: NA
cdr3_aa: CASSRSSRGYGYTF
cdr3_nt: TGTGCCAGCAGTCGATCCTCGCGGGGCTATGGCTACACCTTC

v_call: TRBV5-1
j_call: TRBJ2-7
d_call: NA
cdr3_aa: CASSFYNQAYEQYF
cdr3_nt: TGCGCCAGCAGCTTCTACAACCAGGCCTACGAGCAGTACTTC

v_call: TRBV5-1
j_call: TRBJ2-3
d_call: NA
cdr3_aa: CASSLSGPRDTQYF
cdr3_nt: TGCGCCAGCAGCTTAAGTGGGCCTCGCGATACGCAGTATTTT

v_call: TRBV28
j_call: TRBJ2-7
d_call: TRBD1
cdr3_aa: CASSLLQGFYEQYF
cdr3_nt: TGTGCCAGCAGTCTACTACAGGGGTTCTACGAGCAGTACTTC

v_call: TRBV5-1
j_call: TRBJ2-1
d_call: TRBD2
cdr3_aa: CASSAGLGDDEQFF
cdr3_nt: TGCGCCAGCAGCGCGGGACTAGGGGACGATGAGCAGTTCTTC

v_call: TRBV18
j_call: TRBJ1-5
d_call: NA
cdr3_aa: CASSQMESNQPQHF
cdr3_nt: TGTGCCAGCTCACAGATGGAGAGCAATCAGCCCCAGCATTTT

v_call: TRBV11-2
j_call: TRBJ2-3
d_call: TRBD2
cdr3_aa: CASSVRLATDTQYF
cdr3_nt: TGTGCCAGCAGCGTACGACTAGCCACAGATACGCAGTATTTT

v_call: TRBV6-6
j_call: TRBJ1-2
d_call: TRBD1
cdr3_aa: CASSPTGGGYTF
cdr3_nt: TGTGCCAGCAGTCCGACAGGGGGTGGCTACACCTTC

v_call: TRBV7-7
j_call: TRBJ2-6
d_call: NA
cdr3_aa: CATTGPGANVLTF
cdr3_nt: TGTGCCACAACAGGGCCCGGGGCCAACGTCCTGACTTTC

v_call: TRBV28
j_call: TRBJ2-3
d_call: TRBD1
cdr3_aa: CASSLQGARDTQYF
cdr3_nt: TGTGCCAGCAGTTTACAGGGGGCAAGGGATACGCAGTATTTT

v_call: TRBV5-1
j_call: TRBJ2-1
d_call: TRBD2
cdr3_aa: CASSLTASGAYVDEQFF
cdr3_nt: TGCGCCAGCAGCTTAACCGCTAGCGGGGCCTACGTAGATGAGCAGTTCTTC

v_call: TRBV18
j_call: TRBJ2-5
d_call: NA
cdr3_aa: CASSPPGRHGEETQYF
cdr3_nt: TGTGCCAGCTCACCCCCAGGGCGGCACGGAGAGGAGACCCAGTACTTC

v_call: TRBV5-4
j_call: TRBJ1-1
d_call: TRBD1
cdr3_aa: CASKQGADTEAFF
cdr3_nt: TGTGCCAGCAAACAGGGGGCGGACACTGAAGCTTTCTTT

v_call: TRBV7-6
j_call: TRBJ1-3
d_call: NA
cdr3_aa: CASNPETPPHSGNTIYF
cdr3_nt: TGTGCCAGCAACCCCGAGACACCACCCCACTCTGGAAACACCATATATTTT

v_call: TRBV9
j_call: TRBJ1-1
d_call: NA
cdr3_aa: CASSVGVQMNTEAFF
cdr3_nt: TGTGCCAGCAGCGTAGGTGTACAGATGAACACTGAAGCTTTCTTT

v_call: TRBV5-1
j_call: TRBJ2-1
d_call: NA
cdr3_aa: CASSPTPNRGYSYNEQFF
cdr3_nt: TGCGCCAGCAGCCCGACTCCGAATCGCGGGTACTCCTACAATGAGCAGTTCTTC

v_call: TRBV19
j_call: TRBJ2-3
d_call: TRBD2
cdr3_aa: CASSIGTSPDTQYF
cdr3_nt: TGTGCCAGTAGTATAGGGACTAGCCCAGATACGCAGTATTTT

v_call: TRBV5-1
j_call: TRBJ2-7
d_call: TRBD1
cdr3_aa: CASSSRGTGGHEQYF
cdr3_nt: TGCGCCAGCAGCTCACGCGGGACAGGGGGCCACGAGCAGTACTTC

v_call: TRBV6-5
j_call: TRBJ1-2
d_call: NA
cdr3_aa: CATKVGLANYGYTF
cdr3_nt: TGTGCCACCAAGGTGGGACTAGCTAACTATGGCTACACCTTC

v_call: TRBV6-1
j_call: TRBJ1-2
d_call: TRBD1
cdr3_aa: CASSEALGTGGYGYTF
cdr3_nt: TGTGCCAGCAGTGAAGCGCTAGGGACAGGGGGTTATGGCTACACCTTC

v_call: TRBV5-1
j_call: TRBJ2-5
d_call: NA
cdr3_aa: CASGSGQETQYF
cdr3_nt: TGCGCCAGCGGGTCGGGGCAAGAGACCCAGTACTTC

v_call: TRBV9
j_call: TRBJ2-7
d_call: TRBD1
cdr3_aa: CASSAGDRSYEQYF
cdr3_nt: TGTGCCAGCAGCGCCGGGGACAGATCCTACGAGCAGTACTTC

v_call: TRBV19
j_call: TRBJ1-2
d_call: NA
cdr3_aa: CASSISRGGYTF
cdr3_nt: TGTGCCAGTAGTATATCCAGGGGAGGCTACACCTTC

v_call: TRBV7-9
j_call: TRBJ2-1
d_call: NA
cdr3_aa: CASSHLGRADSYNEQFF
cdr3_nt: TGTGCCAGCAGCCACCTAGGGCGGGCCGACTCCTACAATGAGCAGTTCTTC

v_call: TRBV28
j_call: TRBJ2-2
d_call: NA
cdr3_aa: CASKRHPSNTGELFF
cdr3_nt: TGTGCCAGCAAACGACACCCTTCGAACACCGGGGAGCTGTTTTTT

v_call: TRBV15
j_call: TRBJ1-5
d_call: TRBD1
cdr3_aa: CATSRDITGGNQPQHF
cdr3_nt: TGTGCCACCAGCAGGGATATAACAGGGGGAAATCAGCCCCAGCATTTT

v_call: TRBV9
j_call: TRBJ1-4
d_call: NA
cdr3_aa: CASSADRRSEKLFF
cdr3_nt: TGTGCCAGCAGCGCCGACCGGAGGAGTGAAAAACTGTTTTTT

v_call: TRBV11-3
j_call: TRBJ2-1
d_call: TRBD2
cdr3_aa: CASSLGTGLGMNNEQFF
cdr3_nt: TGTGCCAGCAGCTTGGGTACTGGACTAGGCATGAACAATGAGCAGTTCTTC

v_call: TRBV28
j_call: TRBJ2-5
d_call: NA
cdr3_aa: CASSFETPETQYF
cdr3_nt: TGTGCCAGCAGTTTTGAGACACCGGAGACCCAGTACTTC

v_call: TRBV29-1
j_call: TRBJ2-1
d_call: TRBD1
cdr3_aa: CSVEEGTGLYNEQFF
cdr3_nt: TGCAGCGTTGAAGAAGGGACAGGCCTATACAATGAGCAGTTCTTC

v_call: TRBV5-1
j_call: TRBJ1-2
d_call: TRBD1
cdr3_aa: CASSGLTGTGGGYTF
cdr3_nt: TGCGCCAGCAGCGGTTTAACCGGGACAGGGGGCGGCTACACCTTC

v_call: TRBV6-4
j_call: TRBJ2-1
d_call: TRBD2
cdr3_aa: CASSFPFIAGAGNEQFF
cdr3_nt: TGTGCCAGCAGTTTCCCCTTTATAGCGGGAGCGGGGAATGAGCAGTTCTTC

v_call: TRBV6-1
j_call: TRBJ2-1
d_call: NA
cdr3_aa: CASSEPGLGGNEQFF
cdr3_nt: TGTGCCAGCAGTGAACCGGGACTGGGTGGGAATGAGCAGTTCTTC

v_call: TRBV5-1
j_call: TRBJ2-5
d_call: TRBD2
cdr3_aa: CASSVGLAGKDETQYF
cdr3_nt: TGCGCCAGCAGCGTCGGACTAGCGGGAAAGGACGAGACCCAGTACTTC

v_call: TRBV4-3
j_call: TRBJ2-1
d_call: NA
cdr3_aa: CASSQDPSNYNEQFF
cdr3_nt: TGCGCCAGCAGCCAAGACCCTAGCAACTACAATGAGCAGTTCTTC

v_call: TRBV29-1
j_call: TRBJ2-7
d_call: NA
cdr3_aa: CSVDSQGHEQYF
cdr3_nt: TGCAGCGTTGACTCCCAGGGCCACGAGCAGTACTTC

v_call: TRBV4-2
j_call: TRBJ2-3
d_call: TRBD2
cdr3_aa: CASSQVGGRGNTDTQYF
cdr3_nt: TGTGCCAGCAGCCAAGTAGGCGGGAGAGGAAACACAGATACGCAGTATTTT